A selection of T cell receptor beta chains follows, all from one sample in a study of CD8 T cells in ankylosing spondylitis. Via MiXCR, TCRdb re-called the 5' RACE reads, giving one row per CDR3 protein. The sample lists 150,000 to 200,000 distinct CDR3 sequences; around 13% were seen once. What was sequenced was blood, either unsorted or a sorted T cell fraction (not recorded which). All receptors come from a female donor with ankylosing spondylitis or in good health (not recorded which). Both conserved end residues are part of each CDR3. The D gene is left open where the match is weak. Size is omitted from some rows. Given values are once, few, many or a class for expanded clones.

j_call v_call clone_size d_call cdr3_length cdr3_nt cdr3_aa
TRBJ2-1 TRBV5-1 many TRBD2 15 TGCGCCAGCAGCTTGGGGACTAGCACCTACAATGAGCAGTTCTTC CASSLGTSTYNEQFF
TRBJ2-1 TRBV20-1 - - 14 TGCAGTGCTAGAGATGGGGGCGGGCGTGAGGAGCAGTTCTTC CSARDGGGREEQFF
TRBJ1-1 TRBV7-9 - - 15 TGTGCCAGCAGCTTAGCGCTCGCCTTAAACACTGAAGCTTTCTTT CASSLALALNTEAFF
TRBJ2-7 TRBV4-1 few - 16 TGCGCCAGCAGCCAAGTTATGCGGGGCCCTCCGGTCGAGCAGTACTTC CASSQVMRGPPVEQYF
TRBJ2-7 TRBV7-2 many TRBD2 14 TGTGCCAGCAGCTTACAAGCGGGAGGCCACGAGCAGTACTTC CASSLQAGGHEQYF
TRBJ2-7 TRBV3-1 many TRBD2 12 TGTGCCAGCAGCCCCCGGGGGGGCGAGCAGTACTTC CASSPRGGEQYF
TRBJ1-6 TRBV5-1 few - 15 TGCGCCAGCAGCAATGGGCAGGGGCCTAATTCACCCCTCCACTTT CASSNGQGPNSPLHF
TRBJ1-5 TRBV12-3/TRBV12-4 many - 15 TGTGCCAGCAGTTTTGACCAGGGTAGTCGTCAGCCCCAGCATTTT CASSFDQGSRQPQHF
TRBJ2-3 TRBV29-1 many TRBD2 14 TGCAGCGTTCTTAGAGCGGGGCGCACAGATACGCAGTATTTT CSVLRAGRTDTQYF
TRBJ1-5 TRBV12-3/TRBV12-4 many - 13 TGTGCCAGCAGCGCGCGGGGCGATCAGCCCCAGCATTTT CASSARGDQPQHF
TRBJ2-7 TRBV28 many TRBD1 15 TGTGCCAGCAGCCCATCAGACAGGGGAAGGTACGAGCAGTACTTC CASSPSDRGRYEQYF
TRBJ2-1 TRBV18 many - 11 TGTGCCAGCTCATCCCAGGGAGAGCAGTTCTTC CASSSQGEQFF
TRBJ2-7 TRBV7-2 - - 14 TGTGCCAGCAGCCCTAGTCCCGGCTCATACGAGCAGTACTTC CASSPSPGSYEQYF
TRBJ2-1 TRBV19 few - 15 TGTGCCAGTAGTATTGGTCAGGTGCCTTACAGTGAGCAGTTCTTC CASSIGQVPYSEQFF
TRBJ1-5 TRBV12-3/TRBV12-4 - - 14 TGTGCCACGTCAGGGGCAGGGATAGGTCAGCCCCAGCATTTT CATSGAGIGQPQHF
TRBJ2-7 TRBV5-5 - - 15 TGTGCCAGCCGGCTAACAGGGCTCTCCTCCTACGAGCAGTACTTC CASRLTGLSSYEQYF
TRBJ2-1 TRBV10-3 many TRBD2 15 TGTGCCATCAGTGGACCGGGACTAGCAGGGAATGAGCAGTTCTTC CAISGPGLAGNEQFF
TRBJ2-7 TRBV20-1 few - 12 TGCAGTGCTACGACTGAGGGGGACGAGCAGTACTTC CSATTEGDEQYF
TRBJ2-1 TRBV19 few TRBD1 16 TGTGCCAGTAGTATTGGGACAGGGAATTCTTACAATGAGCAGTTCTTC CASSIGTGNSYNEQFF
TRBJ2-7 TRBV27 many TRBD2 18 TGTGCCAGCAGTTTTTTTCGAACTAGCGGAGGTGACTCCTACGAGCAGTACTTC CASSFFRTSGGDSYEQYF
TRBJ2-5 TRBV20-1 many TRBD2 15 TGCAGTGCTAAATTAGCGGGAGGGCCGAGGGAGACCCAGTACTTC CSAKLAGGPRETQYF
TRBJ2-1 TRBV4-2 many TRBD2 15 TGTGCCAGCAGCCAAGCCAGGACTAGTGGCAATGAGCAGTTCTTC CASSQARTSGNEQFF
TRBJ2-3 TRBV20-1 many - 13 TGCAGTGGAGAACCCCACGGCACAGATACGCAGTATTTT CSGEPHGTDTQYF
TRBJ2-2 TRBV9 many - 15 TGTGCCAGCAGCGTAGAGTTACAGCGCACCGGGGAGCTGTTTTTT CASSVELQRTGELFF
TRBJ2-1 TRBV7-8 - TRBD2 16 TGTGCCAGCAGCTTAGCGGTTAGCGGGGTCTACAATGAGCAGTTCTTC CASSLAVSGVYNEQFF
TRBJ2-7 TRBV7-2 - - 15 TGTGCCAGCAGTCTTACCGGGACCGGTTCCTACGAGCAGTACTTC CASSLTGTGSYEQYF
TRBJ1-2 TRBV5-1 many - 14 TGCGCCAGCACCCCTGACGGGGGCAGATATGGCTACACCTTC CASTPDGGRYGYTF
TRBJ2-7 TRBV4-3 - - 14 TGCGCCAGCAGCCAGAACAGGGTATCCTACGAGCAGTACTTC CASSQNRVSYEQYF
TRBJ2-2 TRBV5-1 many TRBD2 15 TGCGCCAGCACCCCGGGGGGGTCGAACACCGGGGAGCTGTTTTTT CASTPGGSNTGELFF
TRBJ1-1 TRBV12-3/TRBV12-4 few - 14 TGTGCCAGCAGTTTACTGGGGTTAGGCACTGAAGCTTTCTTT CASSLLGLGTEAFF
TRBJ1-1 TRBV3-1 many - 16 TGTGCCAGCAGCCAGATTTTAGGACGGCGGAACACTGAAGCTTTCTTT CASSQILGRRNTEAFF
TRBJ2-1 TRBV28 few TRBD2 19 TGTGCCAGCAGTTTATGGGAGAGCCTAGCGGGAGCACGGAACAATGAGCAGTTCTTC CASSLWESLAGARNNEQFF
TRBJ1-2 TRBV27 many - 13 TGTGCCAGCAGTGCGGGACGATTAGGAGGCTACACCTTC CASSAGRLGGYTF
TRBJ1-3 TRBV20-1 many - 12 TGCAGTGCAACAAGGCCCGGAAACACCATATATTTT CSATRPGNTIYF
TRBJ2-1 TRBV5-1 few TRBD2 17 TGCGCCAGCAGATTTACAGGGTCTAGCGGGCGTGACAATGAGCAGTTCTTC CASRFTGSSGRDNEQFF
TRBJ1-3 TRBV11-1 many - 21 TGTGCCAGCAGCTTACCTATGGCTCCTTTAGAACCCTCTGGCTCTGGAAACACCATATATTTT CASSLPMAPLEPSGSGNTIYF
TRBJ2-3 TRBV2 - TRBD1 18 TGTACCTGCAGTCCCCGGGACAGTCATACCTCTAGCACAGATACGCAGTATTTT CTCSPRDSHTSSTDTQYF
TRBJ1-5 TRBV12-3/TRBV12-4 many - 12 TGTGCCAGCAGTTGGGGTGATCAGCCCCAGCATTTT CASSWGDQPQHF
TRBJ1-5 TRBV4-1 - - 18 TGCGCCAGCAGCCAGGGTACAGGGTCTCGGCGCAGCAATCAGCCCCAGCATTTT CASSQGTGSRRSNQPQHF
TRBJ2-3 TRBV7-2 few - 16 TGTGCCAGCAGCTTAGAGGACGCGGGTATCACAGATACGCAGTATTTT CASSLEDAGITDTQYF
TRBJ2-1 TRBV4-2 many - 12 TGTGCCAGCAGCCACCCCTACAATGAGCAGTTCTTC CASSHPYNEQFF
TRBJ2-7 TRBV7-2 few TRBD2 16 TGTGCCAGCAGCTTAGACGGCGGGGGTAGCTCCTACGAGCAGTACTTC CASSLDGGGSSYEQYF